This T cell receptor (beta chain) was observed in a study of cytomegalovirus exposure and HLA in healthy donors. Background on the study: Clustering assigned approximately 78% of the roughly 400 genotyped donors to the Caucasian-associated ancestry cluster.

Findings of the study overall: Usually a TCR sequence was rare, but some public TCRs were found in many donors.

On this clone itself: Antigen specificity is unknown.

V lost 8 bases to trimming and J lost 2 bases, with 15 bases between them. Germline V gives CDR1 WSHSY, CDR2 SAAADI. This CDR3 is built from 14 residues. Both 60 Vbeta primers and 13 Jbeta primers went into the PCR. Generated by immunoSEQ multiplex PCR, the TCRdb table keeps only in-frame clones and is missing some. Of around 210,000 clones listed, roughly 81% are singletons. The TCR was taken from a girl aged 2-10 years in good health and CMV-seronegative. The sample taken for sequencing was PBMCs. The gene calls are TRBV10-2 and TRBJ1-1, with TRBD1 as a possible D gene (5 bases). The CDR3 sequence: CASSTDTFNTEAFF. The CDR3, as DNA: TGCGCCAGCTCGACAGACACCTTTAACACTGAAGCTTTCTTT.